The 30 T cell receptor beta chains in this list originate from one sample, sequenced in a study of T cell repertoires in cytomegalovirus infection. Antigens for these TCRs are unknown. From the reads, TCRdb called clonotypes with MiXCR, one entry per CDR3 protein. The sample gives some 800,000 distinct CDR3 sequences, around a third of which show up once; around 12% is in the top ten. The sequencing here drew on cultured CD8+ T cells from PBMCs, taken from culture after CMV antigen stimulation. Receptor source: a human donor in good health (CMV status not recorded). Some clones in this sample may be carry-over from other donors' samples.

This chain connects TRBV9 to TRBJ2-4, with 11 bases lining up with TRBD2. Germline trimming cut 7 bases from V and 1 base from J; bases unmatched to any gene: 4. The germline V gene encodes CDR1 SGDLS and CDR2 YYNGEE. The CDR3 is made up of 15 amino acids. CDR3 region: CASGASGGAKNIQYF. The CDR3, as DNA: TGTGCCAGCGGTGCTAGCGGGGGGGCCAAAAACATTCAGTACTTC. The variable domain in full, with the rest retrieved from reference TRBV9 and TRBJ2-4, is DSGVTQTPKHLITATGQRVTLRCSPRSGDLSVYWYQQSLDQGLQFLIQYYNGEERAKGNILERFSAQQFPDLHSELNLSSLELGDSALYFCASGASGGAKNIQYFGAGTRLSVL.

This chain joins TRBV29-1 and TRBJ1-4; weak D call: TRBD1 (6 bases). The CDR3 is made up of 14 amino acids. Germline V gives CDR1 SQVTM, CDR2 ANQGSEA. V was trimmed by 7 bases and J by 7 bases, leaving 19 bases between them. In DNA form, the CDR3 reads TGCAGCGCCTTAGCCCCAGGGGAGGGTGAAAAACTGTTTTTT. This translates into CSALAPGEGEKLFF.

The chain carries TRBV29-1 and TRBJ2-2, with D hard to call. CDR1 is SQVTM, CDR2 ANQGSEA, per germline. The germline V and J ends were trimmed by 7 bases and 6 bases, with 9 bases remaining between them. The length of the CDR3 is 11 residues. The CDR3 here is CSARDSGELFF. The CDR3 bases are TGCAGCGCTAGGGATTCCGGGGAGCTGTTTTTT.

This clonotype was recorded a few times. The chain's CDR3 is CASSSDAGVNTGELFF. As DNA, the CDR3 is TGTGCCAGCAGTTCAGATGCGGGGGTGAACACCGGGGAGCTGTTTTTT. This chain links TRBV27 with TRBJ2-2; TRBD2 agrees at 7 bases. In germline, CDR1 is MNHEY, CDR2 SMNVEV (reference sequence). Trimming took 4 bases from V and 1 from J; bases not matched to a gene: 6. The CDR3 runs 16 residues.

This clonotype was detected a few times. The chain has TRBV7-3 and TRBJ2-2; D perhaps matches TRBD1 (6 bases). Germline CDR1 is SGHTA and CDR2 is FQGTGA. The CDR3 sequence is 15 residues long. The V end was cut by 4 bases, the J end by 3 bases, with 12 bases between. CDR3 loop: CASSSGVGDTGELFF. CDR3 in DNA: TGTGCCAGCAGCTCAGGGGTTGGGGACACCGGGGAGCTGTTTTTT.

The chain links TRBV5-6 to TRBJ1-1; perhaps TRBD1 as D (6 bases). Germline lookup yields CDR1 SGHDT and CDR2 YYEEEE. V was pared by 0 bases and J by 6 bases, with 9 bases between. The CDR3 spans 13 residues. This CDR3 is CASSLVQGAEAFF. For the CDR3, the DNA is TGTGCCAGCAGCTTGGTACAGGGAGCTGAAGCTTTCTTT.

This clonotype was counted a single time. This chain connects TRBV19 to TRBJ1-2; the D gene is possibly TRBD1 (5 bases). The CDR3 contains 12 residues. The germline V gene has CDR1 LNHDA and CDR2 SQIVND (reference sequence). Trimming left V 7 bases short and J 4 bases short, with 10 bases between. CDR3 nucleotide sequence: TGTGCCAGTAATGTCGGGGGCTATGGCTACACCTTC. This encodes CASNVGGYGYTF. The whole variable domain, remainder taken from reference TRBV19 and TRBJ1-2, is DGGITQSPKYLFRKEGQNVTLSCEQNLNHDAMYWYRQDPGQGLRLIYYSQIVNDFQKGDIAEGYSVSREKKESFPLTVTSAQKNPTAFYLCASNVGGYGYTFGSGTRLTVV.

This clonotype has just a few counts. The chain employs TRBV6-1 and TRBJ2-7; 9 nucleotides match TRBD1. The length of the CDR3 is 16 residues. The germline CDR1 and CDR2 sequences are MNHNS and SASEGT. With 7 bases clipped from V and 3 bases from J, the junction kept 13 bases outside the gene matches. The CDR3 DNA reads TGTGCCAGCACAATCTTAATCGGGACAGGGTTCTACGAGCAGTACGTC. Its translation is CASTILIGTGFYEQYV.

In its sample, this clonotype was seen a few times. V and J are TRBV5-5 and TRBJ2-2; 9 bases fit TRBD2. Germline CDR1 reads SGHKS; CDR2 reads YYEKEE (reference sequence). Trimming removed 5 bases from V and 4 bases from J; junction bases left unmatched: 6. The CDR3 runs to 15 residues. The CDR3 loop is CASRPAGGVTGELFF. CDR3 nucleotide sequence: TGTGCCAGCAGACCAGCGGGGGGAGTCACCGGGGAGCTGTTTTTT.

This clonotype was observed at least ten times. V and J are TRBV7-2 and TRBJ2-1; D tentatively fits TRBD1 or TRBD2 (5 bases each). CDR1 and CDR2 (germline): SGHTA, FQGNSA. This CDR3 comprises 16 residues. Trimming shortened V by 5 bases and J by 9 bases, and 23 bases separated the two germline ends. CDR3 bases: TGTGCCAGCAGCCTAGGGACCAGCAGGCGGTTGAGTGAGCAGTTCTTC. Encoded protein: CASSLGTSRRLSEQFF.

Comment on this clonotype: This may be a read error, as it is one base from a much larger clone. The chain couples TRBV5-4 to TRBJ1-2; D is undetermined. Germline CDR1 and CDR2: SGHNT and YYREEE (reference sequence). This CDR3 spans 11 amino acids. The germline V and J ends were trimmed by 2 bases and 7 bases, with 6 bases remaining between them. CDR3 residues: CASSLEVGYTF. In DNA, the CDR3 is TGTGCCAGCAGCTTAGAAGTTGGCTACACCTTC. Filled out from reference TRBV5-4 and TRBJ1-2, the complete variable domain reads ETGVTQSPTHLIKTRGQQVTLRCSSQSGHNTVSWYQQALGQGPQFIFQYYREEENGRGNFPPRFSGLQFPNYSSELNVNALELDDSALYLCASSLEVGYTFGSGTRLTVV.

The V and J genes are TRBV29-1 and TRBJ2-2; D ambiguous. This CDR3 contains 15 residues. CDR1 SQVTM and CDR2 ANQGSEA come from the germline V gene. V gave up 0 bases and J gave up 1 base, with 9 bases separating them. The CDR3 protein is CSVEDQPGNTGELFF. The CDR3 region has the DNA TGCAGCGTTGAAGATCAACCGGGGAACACCGGGGAGCTGTTTTTT.

CDR3 region: CASSLAPSADTQYF. The CDR3 nucleotides read TGTGCCAGCAGCTTAGCGCCTAGTGCAGATACCCAGTACTTC. The J gene is TRBJ2-5, the V gene TRBV7-9; D gene uncertain. The CDR3 extends over 14 amino acids. Germline V gene sequence: CDR1 SEHNR, CDR2 FQNEAQ (reference sequence). Trimming stripped 0 bases from V and 8 bases from J, with 13 bases between.

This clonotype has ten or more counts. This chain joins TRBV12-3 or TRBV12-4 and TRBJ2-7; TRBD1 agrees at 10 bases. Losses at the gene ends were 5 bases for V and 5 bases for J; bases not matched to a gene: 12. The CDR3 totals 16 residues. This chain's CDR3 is CASSPGTGESRNEQYV. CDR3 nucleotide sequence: TGTGCCAGCAGTCCAGGGACAGGGGAGTCGAGGAACGAGCAGTACGTC.

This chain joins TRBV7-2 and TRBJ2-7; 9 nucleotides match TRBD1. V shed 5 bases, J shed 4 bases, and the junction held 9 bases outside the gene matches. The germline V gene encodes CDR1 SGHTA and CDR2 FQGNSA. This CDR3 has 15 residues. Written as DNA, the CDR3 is TGTGCCAGCAGCCTCTTCCACGGACAGGGGTACGAGCAGTACGTC. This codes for CASSLFHGQGYEQYV.

CDR3 DNA sequence: TGTGCCAGCAGCCAAGAGTCTAGCGGAACCTACAATGAGCAGTTCTTC. Protein product: CASSQESSGTYNEQFF. The chain employs TRBV4-2 and TRBJ2-1, with TRBD2 matching 7 bases. Unmatched junction bases numbered 4, after V lost 0 bases and J lost 2 bases. CDR1 LGHNA and CDR2 YNFKEQ come from the germline V gene. The CDR3 covers 16 residues.

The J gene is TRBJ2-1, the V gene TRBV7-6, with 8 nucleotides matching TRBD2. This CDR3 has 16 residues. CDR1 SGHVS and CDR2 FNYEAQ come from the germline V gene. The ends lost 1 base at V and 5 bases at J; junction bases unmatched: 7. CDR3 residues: CASSLGSGGPNNEQFF. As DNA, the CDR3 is TGTGCCAGCAGCTTAGGGTCGGGGGGGCCCAACAATGAGCAGTTCTTC.

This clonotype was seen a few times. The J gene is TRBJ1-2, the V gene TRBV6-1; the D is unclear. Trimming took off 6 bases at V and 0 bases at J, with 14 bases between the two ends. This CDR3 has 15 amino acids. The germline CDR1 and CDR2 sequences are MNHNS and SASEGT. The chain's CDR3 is CASSLRREANYGYTF. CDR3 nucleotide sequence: TGTGCCAGCAGCCTCCGCCGGGAAGCTAACTATGGCTACACCTTC.

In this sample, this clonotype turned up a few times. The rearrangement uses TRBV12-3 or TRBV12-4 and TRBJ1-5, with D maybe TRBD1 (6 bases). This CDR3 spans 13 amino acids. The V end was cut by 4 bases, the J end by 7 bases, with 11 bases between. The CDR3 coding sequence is TGTGCCAGCAGTTGGGGGCTTGGGCAGCCCCAGCATTTT. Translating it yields CASSWGLGQPQHF.

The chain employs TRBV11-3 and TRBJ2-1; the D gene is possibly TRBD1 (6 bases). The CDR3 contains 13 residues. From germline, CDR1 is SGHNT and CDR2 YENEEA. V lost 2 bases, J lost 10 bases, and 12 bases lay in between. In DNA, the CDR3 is TGTGCCAGCAGCTTATCGACCGGGACAGAGCAGTTCTTC. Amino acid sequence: CASSLSTGTEQFF.

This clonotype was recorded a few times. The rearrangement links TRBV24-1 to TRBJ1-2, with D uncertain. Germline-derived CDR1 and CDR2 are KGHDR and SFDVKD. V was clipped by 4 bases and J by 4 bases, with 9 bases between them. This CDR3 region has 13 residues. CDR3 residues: CATSERTGYGYTF. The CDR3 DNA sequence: TGTGCCACCAGTGAACGGACGGGCTATGGCTACACCTTC.

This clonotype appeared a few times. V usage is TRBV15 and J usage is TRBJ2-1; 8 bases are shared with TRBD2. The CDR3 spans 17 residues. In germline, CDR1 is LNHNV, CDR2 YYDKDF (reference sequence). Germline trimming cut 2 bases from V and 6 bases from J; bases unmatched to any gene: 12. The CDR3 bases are TGTGCCACCAGCAGACCTGGACTAGCCCGGGGGGGCAATGAGCAGTTCTTC. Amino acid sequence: CATSRPGLARGGNEQFF.

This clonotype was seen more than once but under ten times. This CDR3 is CASSEWPTGLNTEAFF. For the CDR3, the DNA is TGTGCCAGCAGTGAATGGCCTACAGGGTTGAACACTGAAGCTTTCTTT. V is TRBV6-1 and J is TRBJ1-1; D possibly corresponds to TRBD1 (6 bases). Trimming removed 2 bases from V and 0 bases from J, with 13 bases in between. Germline V gives CDR1 MNHNS, CDR2 SASEGT. The CDR3 loop spans 16 amino acids.

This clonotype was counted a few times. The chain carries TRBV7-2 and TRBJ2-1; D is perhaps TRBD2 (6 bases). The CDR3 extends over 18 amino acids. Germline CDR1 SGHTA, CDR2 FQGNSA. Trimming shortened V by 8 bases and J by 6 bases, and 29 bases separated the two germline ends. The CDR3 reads CASPPPSTRKMEGNEQFF. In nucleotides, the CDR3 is TGTGCCAGCCCCCCCCCCTCGACTAGGAAGATGGAAGGCAATGAGCAGTTCTTC.

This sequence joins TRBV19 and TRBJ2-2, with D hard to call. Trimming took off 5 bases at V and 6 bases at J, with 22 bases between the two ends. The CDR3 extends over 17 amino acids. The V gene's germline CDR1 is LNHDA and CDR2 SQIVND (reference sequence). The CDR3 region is CASSYLTAVFNPGELFF. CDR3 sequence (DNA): TGTGCCAGTAGTTACTTAACAGCAGTGTTCAACCCCGGGGAGCTGTTTTTT.

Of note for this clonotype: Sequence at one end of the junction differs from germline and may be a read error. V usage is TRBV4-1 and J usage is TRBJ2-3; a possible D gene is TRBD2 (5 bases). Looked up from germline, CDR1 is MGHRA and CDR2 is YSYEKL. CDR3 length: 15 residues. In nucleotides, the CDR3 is TGTGCCAGCAGCCAAGAGGGAGACGAAAGTGATACGCAGTATTTT. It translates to CASSQEGDESDTQYF.

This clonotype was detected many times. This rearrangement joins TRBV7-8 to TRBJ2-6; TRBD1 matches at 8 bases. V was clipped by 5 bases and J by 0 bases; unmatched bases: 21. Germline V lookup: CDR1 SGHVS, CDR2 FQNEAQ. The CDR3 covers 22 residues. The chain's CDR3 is CASSPTFLAGGSYGSGANVLTF. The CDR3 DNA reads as TGTGCCAGCAGCCCTACCTTTTTGGCAGGGGGCTCGTATGGCTCTGGGGCCAACGTCCTGACTTTC.

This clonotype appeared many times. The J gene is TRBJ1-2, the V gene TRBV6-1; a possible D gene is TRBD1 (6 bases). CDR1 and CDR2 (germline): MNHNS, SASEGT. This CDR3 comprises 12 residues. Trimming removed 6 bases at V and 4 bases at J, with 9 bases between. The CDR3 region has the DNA TGTGCCAGCAGCGACAGGTTCTATGGCTACACCTTC. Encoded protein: CASSDRFYGYTF.

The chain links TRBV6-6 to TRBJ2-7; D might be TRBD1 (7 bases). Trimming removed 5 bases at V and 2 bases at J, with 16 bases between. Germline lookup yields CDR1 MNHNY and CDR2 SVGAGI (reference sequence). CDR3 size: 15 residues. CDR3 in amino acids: CASSGGTDPPYEQYV. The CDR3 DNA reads TGTGCCAGCAGTGGAGGGACAGACCCCCCCTACGAGCAGTACGTC.

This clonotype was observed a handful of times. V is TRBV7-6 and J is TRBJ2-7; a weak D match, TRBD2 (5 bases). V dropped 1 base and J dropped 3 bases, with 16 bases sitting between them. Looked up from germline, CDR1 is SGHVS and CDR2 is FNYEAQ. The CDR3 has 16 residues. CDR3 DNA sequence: TGTGCCAGCAGCTTAGACAGCGGCCAAGGCTACTACGAGCAGTACTTC. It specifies CASSLDSGQGYYEQYF.